This T cell receptor (beta chain) comes out of a study of vaccination and CD4 T cells after COVID-19. Study overall: Spike peptides, overlapping and drawn from SARS-CoV-2, HCoV-NL63, HCoV-OC43 and HCoV-229E, were used to stimulate cells.

Remarks on this clonotype: Its matching antigen is unknown.

Points from the study as a whole: Vaccine-specific clones numbering 304 of 307 showed spike mono-reactivity in convalescent patients.

V lost 2 bases to trimming and J lost 1 base, with 9 bases between them. Germline V gene lookup returns CDR1 SGHTA and CDR2 FQGTGA. This CDR3 contains 14 residues. The Oncomine TCR Beta short-read assay was applied to DNA of cultured CD4+ T cells. TCRdb called the PCR reads again in MiXCR, with one record for every CDR3 protein. The top ten hold around 15% of the sample, which has some 15,000 distinct CDR3 sequences, roughly 20% seen once. As to treatment: approximately 11-day PBMC culture with coronavirus spike peptide pools or control peptides (ViraFEST assay). Sequenced material: cultured CD4+ T cells from blood. This clonotype originated in a human donor with COVID-19. The V and J genes are TRBV7-3 and TRBJ2-7; a weak D match, TRBD1 (6 bases). CDR3: CASSLGGQSYEQYF. The DNA for the CDR3 is TGTGCCAGCAGCTTAGGAGGACAGTCCTACGAGCAGTACTTC.